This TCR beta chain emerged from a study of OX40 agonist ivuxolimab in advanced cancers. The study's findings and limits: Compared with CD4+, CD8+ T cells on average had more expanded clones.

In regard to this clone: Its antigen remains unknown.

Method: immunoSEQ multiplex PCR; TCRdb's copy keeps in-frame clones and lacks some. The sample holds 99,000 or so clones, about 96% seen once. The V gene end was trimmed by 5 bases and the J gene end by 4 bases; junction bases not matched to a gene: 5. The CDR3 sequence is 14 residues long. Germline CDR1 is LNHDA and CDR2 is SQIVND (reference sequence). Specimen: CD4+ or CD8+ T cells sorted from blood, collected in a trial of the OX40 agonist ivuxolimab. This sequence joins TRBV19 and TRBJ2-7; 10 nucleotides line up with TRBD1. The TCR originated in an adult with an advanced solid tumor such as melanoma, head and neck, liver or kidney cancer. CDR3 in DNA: TGTGCCAGTAGTTCCGGGACAGGGGTATACGAGCAGTACTTC. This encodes CASSSGTGVYEQYF. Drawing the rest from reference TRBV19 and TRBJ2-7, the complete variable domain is DGGITQSPKYLFRKEGQNVTLSCEQNLNHDAMYWYRQDPGQGLRLIYYSQIVNDFQKGDIAEGYSVSREKKESFPLTVTSAQKNPTAFYLCASSSGTGVYEQYFGPGTRLTVT.